This T cell receptor beta chain is drawn from a study of regulatory and conventional T cells in RAG deficiency. Genomic DNA came from blood conventional CD4+ T cells gated CD25-low CD127-high. The V gene lost 4 bases and the J gene lost 4 bases, with 13 bases spanning the gap. The CDR3 extends over 14 amino acids. Germline lookup yields CDR1 MNHEY and CDR2 SVGAGI. Sequenced by immunoSEQ multiplex PCR; TCRdb stores in-frame clones only, minus some. The data contain 22,000 or so clones, 90% to 95% of them seen just once; the ten biggest clones take up approximately 0.78%. This sample also appeared in a second study, on regulatory T cells. This second study notes: The primer mix had 52 TRBV and 13 TRBJ primers.

The chain links TRBV6-5 to TRBJ1-2; D gene uncertain. Sequencing was done on a sample of CD4+ T cells sorted from blood. This TCR was sampled from a human donor in good health. The CDR3 coding sequence is TGTGCCAGCAGTTCCCCGGCCGAGGGCTATGGCTACACCTTC. Its protein product is CASSSPAEGYGYTF.